The next 11 T cell receptor beta chains were all read from a single sample in a study of blood T cell repertoires in COVID-19. TCRdb's table, derived via immunoSEQ multiplex PCR, lists solely in-frame clones and lacks some. The sample lists nearly 400,000 clones, over 85% occurring once. The sample taken for sequencing was PBMCs or T cells enriched from blood (not recorded which). These receptors all come from a woman in her 30s who had recovered from COVID-19.

The chain couples TRBV6-2 or TRBV6-3 to TRBJ2-5, with 16 bases that match TRBD2. Germline V CDR1 and CDR2: MNHEY, SVGEGT. The CDR3 runs to 18 residues. V shed 5 bases, J shed 0 bases, and the junction held 6 bases outside the gene matches. The CDR3 coding sequence is TGTGCCAGCAGTCCCGGGACTAGCGGGGGGGCGTACCAAGAGACCCAGTACTTC. Translated, it gives CASSPGTSGGAYQETQYF.

The CDR3 DNA reads TGTGCCAGCAGTTTACAGGGTTTTTACGAGCAGTACTTC. Amino acids: CASSLQGFYEQYF. The chain is built from TRBV27 and TRBJ2-7, with D tentatively TRBD1 (5 bases). The CDR3 covers 13 residues. Trimming shortened V by 2 bases and J by 4 bases, and 9 bases separated the two germline ends. Germline values: CDR1 MNHEY, CDR2 SMNVEV (reference sequence).

The chain links TRBV14 to TRBJ1-6, with unresolved D. This CDR3 has 15 residues. CDR1 SGHDN and CDR2 FVKESK come from the germline V gene. V shed 1 base and J shed 13 bases, with 17 bases lying between them. DNA of the CDR3: TGTGCCAGCAGCCAAGGGGCACTGTCCGCTAATCCCCTCCACTTT. This codes for CASSQGALSANPLHF.

The chain has TRBV28 and TRBJ1-1; D uncertain. Deletions cut 7 bases from V and 1 base from J, with 16 bases between. CDR3 length: 15 amino acids. Germline V gene data show CDR1 as MDHEN and CDR2 as SYDVKM. CDR3 DNA sequence: TGTGCCAGCACCACCCATGGAGAGTGGAACACTGAAGCTTTCTTT. This gives the protein CASTTHGEWNTEAFF. The variable domain in full, completed from reference TRBV28 and TRBJ1-1, reads DVKVTQSSRYLVKRTGEKVFLECVQDMDHENMFWYRQDPGLGLRLIYFSYDVKMKEKGDIPEGYSVSREKKERFSLILESASTNQTSMYLCASTTHGEWNTEAFFGQGTRLTVV.

This chain uses TRBV9 with TRBJ2-1; 8 nucleotides match TRBD2. The CDR3 sequence is 15 residues long. Germline-derived CDR1 and CDR2 are SGDLS and YYNGEE. With V trimmed by 2 bases and J by 1 base, 2 bases remained unmatched. CDR3 coding DNA: TGTGCCAGCAGCGTCGGGACTAGTTCCTACAATGAGCAGTTCTTC. Translation: CASSVGTSSYNEQFF.

In its sample, this clone was seen a few times. This chain connects TRBV6-2 or TRBV6-3 to TRBJ1-6; perhaps TRBD1 as D (6 bases). The germline V and J ends were trimmed by 5 bases and 10 bases, with 15 bases remaining between them. CDR1 MNHEY and CDR2 SVGEGT come from the germline V gene. The CDR3 covers 14 residues. The CDR3 coding sequence is TGTGCCAGCAGTACAACCGGGACACGATCACCCCTCCACTTT. It encodes CASSTTGTRSPLHF.

The CDR3 is CASSQDRNGAFF. The CDR3 DNA is TGTGCCAGCAGCCAAGACAGGAACGGAGCTTTCTTT. The V gene is TRBV12-3 or TRBV12-4, the J gene TRBJ1-1; D possibly corresponds to TRBD1 (6 bases). The CDR3 contains 12 residues. The V end lost 6 bases, the J end lost 10 bases, and 15 bases lay between the germline ends.

V and J are TRBV7-9 and TRBJ1-4; D is possibly TRBD1 (6 bases). V dropped 0 bases and J dropped 8 bases, with 10 bases sitting between them. The V gene's germline CDR1 is SEHNR and CDR2 FQNEAQ (reference sequence). CDR3 length: 14 residues. CDR3 nucleotide sequence: TGTGCCAGCAGCTTAGCGGGGGCAGGAGAAAAACTGTTTTTT. This gives the protein CASSLAGAGEKLFF.

This rearrangement joins TRBV9 to TRBJ2-3, with a weak D call TRBD2 (6 bases). Between the trimmed V and J ends, which lost 0 bases and 4 bases, there was a span of 9 bases. CDR1 is SGDLS and CDR2 is YYNGEE in the germline V gene. This CDR3 is 14 amino acids long. For the CDR3, the DNA is TGTGCCAGCAGCGTAGGGGGGAGGCCAGATACGCAGTATTTT. Protein product: CASSVGGRPDTQYF.

The V and J genes are TRBV11-2 and TRBJ2-1; 9 positions match TRBD2. This CDR3 contains 15 residues. The germline V gene encodes CDR1 SGHAT and CDR2 FQNNGV. J was trimmed by 3 bases and V by 4 bases; bases with no gene match: 4. The CDR3 region has the DNA TGTGCCAGCAGCTCTCTAGCGGGGATCTACAATGAGCAGTTCTTC. This encodes CASSSLAGIYNEQFF.

This clone was counted a single time. CDR3 nucleotides: TGCGCCAGCAGCCCAACACCGGGGGATACTACCGAGCAGTACTTC. Amino acid sequence: CASSPTPGDTTEQYF. This sequence joins TRBV5-1 and TRBJ2-7; TRBD2 might be the D (6 bases). Germline V lookup: CDR1 SGHRS, CDR2 YFSETQ. The V end was cut by 4 bases, the J end by 6 bases, with 20 bases between. The CDR3 spans 15 residues.